A single sample gave rise to the 5 T cell receptor beta chains below, sequenced in a study of T cells after yellow fever vaccination (dated 2019 in TCRdb). What the treatment or condition label conveys for this sample: live attenuated yellow fever vaccine strain. The method behind the library was 5' RACE. The sequencing machine was an Illumina HiSeq 2500. The public sequencing data were trimmed at Q25 with fastp and processed into clonotypes with MiXCR by TCRdb, which kept only in-frame beta chains. Duplicate CDR3 protein sequences are folded into a single record with the most common DNA and genes. The sample table shows hundreds of thousands of distinct CDR3 sequences, and about 12% are seen once. Clones ranked in the top ten supply 15% of the sample. Here the sequenced sample was PBMCs, taken on the day of the yellow fever booster vaccination. The source is a young man who received the YFV17D yellow fever vaccine.

V usage is TRBV29-1 and J usage is TRBJ2-3; TRBD1 is a possible D gene (5 bases). V was trimmed by 5 bases and J by 4 bases, leaving 10 bases between them. The CDR3 length is 12 residues. CDR1 and CDR2 from the germline V gene are SQVTM and ANQGSEA. This CDR3 is CSVIQQADTQYF. The CDR3 DNA sequence: TGCAGCGTTATTCAACAGGCAGATACGCAGTATTTT.

Only a few counts were recorded for this clonotype. The chain employs TRBV20-1 and TRBJ2-3; D might be TRBD2 (6 bases). Germline V gene data show CDR1 as DFQATT and CDR2 as SNEGSKA (reference sequence). The CDR3 loop spans 12 amino acids. Trimming stripped 6 bases from V and 3 bases from J, with 10 bases between. The CDR3 reads CSAEEGTDTQYF. In nucleotides, the CDR3 is TGCAGTGCAGAGGAGGGGACAGATACGCAGTATTTT.

This sequence joins TRBV5-1 and TRBJ2-5; TRBD1 agrees at 7 bases. The V segment lost 4 bases and the J segment 4 bases; nucleotides outside the gene matches: 10. Germline assignment: CDR1 SGHRS and CDR2 YFSETQ. This CDR3 contains 15 residues. CDR3 DNA sequence: TGCGCCAGCAGCAGGCCGGACAGGTTGGCAGAGACCCAGTACTTC. It yields the protein CASSRPDRLAETQYF.

This clonotype was seen repeatedly, ten times or more. The chain is built from TRBV10-3 and TRBJ2-1; D remains ambiguous. V was pared by 3 bases and J by 3 bases, with 9 bases between. Germline lookup yields CDR1 ENHRY and CDR2 SYGVKD. The CDR3 consists of 14 residues. Here the CDR3 reads CAISDGVSYNEQFF. In DNA form, the CDR3 reads TGTGCCATCAGTGACGGAGTAAGCTACAATGAGCAGTTCTTC.

In its sample, this clonotype was seen a few times. This chain joins TRBV6-2 or TRBV6-3 and TRBJ2-2; D ambiguous. The germline gives CDR1 MNHEY, CDR2 SVGEGT. The V gene lost 7 bases and the J gene lost 0 bases, with 9 bases spanning the gap. The CDR3 extends over 14 amino acids. Written as DNA, the CDR3 is TGTGCCAGCAAAGGCCCAACGAACACCGGGGAGCTGTTTTTT. The encoded protein is CASKGPTNTGELFF.